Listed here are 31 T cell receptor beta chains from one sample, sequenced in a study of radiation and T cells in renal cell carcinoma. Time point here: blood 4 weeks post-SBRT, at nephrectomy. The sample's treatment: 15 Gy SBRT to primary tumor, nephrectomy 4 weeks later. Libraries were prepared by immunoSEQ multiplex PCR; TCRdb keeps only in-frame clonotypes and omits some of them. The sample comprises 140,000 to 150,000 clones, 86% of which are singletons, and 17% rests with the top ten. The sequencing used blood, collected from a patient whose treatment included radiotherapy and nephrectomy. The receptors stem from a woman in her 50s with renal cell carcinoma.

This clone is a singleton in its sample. The CDR3 bases are TGTGCCAGCAGCGAGGGGAGTGGGGGCGAAGAGACCCAGTACTTC. Translation gives CASSEGSGGEETQYF. The gene calls are TRBV9 and TRBJ2-5, with a possible D match to TRBD1 (6 bases). This CDR3 region has 15 residues. V lost 3 bases to trimming and J lost 3 bases, with 15 bases between them. Germline V lookup: CDR1 SGDLS, CDR2 YYNGEE.

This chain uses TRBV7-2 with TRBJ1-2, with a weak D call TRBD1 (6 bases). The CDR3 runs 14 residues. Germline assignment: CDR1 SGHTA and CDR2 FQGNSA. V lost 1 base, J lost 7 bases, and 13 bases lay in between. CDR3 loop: CASSLEWGAGGYTF. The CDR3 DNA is TGTGCCAGCAGCTTAGAGTGGGGGGCGGGTGGCTACACCTTC.

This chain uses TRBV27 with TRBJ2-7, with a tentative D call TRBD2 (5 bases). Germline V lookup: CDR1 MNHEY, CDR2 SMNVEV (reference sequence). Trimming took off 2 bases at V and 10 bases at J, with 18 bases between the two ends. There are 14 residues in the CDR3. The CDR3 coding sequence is TGTGCCAGCAGTTTAGGTGGGCCTGGACTCGAACAGTACTTC. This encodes CASSLGGPGLEQYF.

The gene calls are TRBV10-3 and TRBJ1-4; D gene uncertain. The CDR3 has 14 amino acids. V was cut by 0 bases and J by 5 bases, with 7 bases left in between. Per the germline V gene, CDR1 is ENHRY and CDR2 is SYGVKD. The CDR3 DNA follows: TGTGCCATCAGTGAGTCTGAGTTAAATGAAAAACTGTTTTTT. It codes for CAISESELNEKLFF.

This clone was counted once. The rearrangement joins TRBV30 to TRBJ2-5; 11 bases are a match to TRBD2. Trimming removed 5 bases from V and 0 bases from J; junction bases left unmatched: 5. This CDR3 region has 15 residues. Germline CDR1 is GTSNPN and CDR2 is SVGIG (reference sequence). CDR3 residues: CAWSSSGGHQETQYF. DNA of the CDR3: TGTGCCTGGTCGTCTAGCGGGGGGCACCAAGAGACCCAGTACTTC.

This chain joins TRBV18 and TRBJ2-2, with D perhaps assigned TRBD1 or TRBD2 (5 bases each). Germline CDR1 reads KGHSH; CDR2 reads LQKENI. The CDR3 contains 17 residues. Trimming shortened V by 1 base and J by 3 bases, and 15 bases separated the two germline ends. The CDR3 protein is CASSPRYEPGHTGELFF. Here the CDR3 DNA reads TGTGCCAGCTCACCACGTTATGAGCCGGGGCACACCGGGGAGCTGTTTTTT.

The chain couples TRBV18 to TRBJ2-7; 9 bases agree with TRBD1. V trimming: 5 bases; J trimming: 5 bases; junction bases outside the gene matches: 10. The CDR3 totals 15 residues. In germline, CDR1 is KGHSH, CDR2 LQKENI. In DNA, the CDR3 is TGTGCCAGCTCATCGGACGGGACAGGGATCCACGAGCAGTACTTC. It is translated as CASSSDGTGIHEQYF.

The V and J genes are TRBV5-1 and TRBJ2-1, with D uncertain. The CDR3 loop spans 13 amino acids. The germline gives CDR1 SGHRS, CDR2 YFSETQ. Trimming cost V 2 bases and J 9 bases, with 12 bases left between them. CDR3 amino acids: CASSFRIGLEQFF. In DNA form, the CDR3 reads TGCGCCAGCAGCTTTCGAATCGGCCTTGAGCAGTTCTTC.

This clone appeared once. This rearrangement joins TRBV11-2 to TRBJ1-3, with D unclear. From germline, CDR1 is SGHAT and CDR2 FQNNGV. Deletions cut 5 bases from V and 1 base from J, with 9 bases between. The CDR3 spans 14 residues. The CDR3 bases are TGTGCCAGCAGCCAAGCGCTATCTGGAAACACCATATATTTT. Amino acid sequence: CASSQALSGNTIYF.

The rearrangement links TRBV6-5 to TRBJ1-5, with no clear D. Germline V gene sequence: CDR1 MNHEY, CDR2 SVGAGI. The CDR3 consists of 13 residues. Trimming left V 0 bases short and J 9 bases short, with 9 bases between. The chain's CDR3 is CASSYSAESPQHF. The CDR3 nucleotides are TGTGCCAGCAGTTACTCGGCCGAGTCGCCCCAGCATTTT.

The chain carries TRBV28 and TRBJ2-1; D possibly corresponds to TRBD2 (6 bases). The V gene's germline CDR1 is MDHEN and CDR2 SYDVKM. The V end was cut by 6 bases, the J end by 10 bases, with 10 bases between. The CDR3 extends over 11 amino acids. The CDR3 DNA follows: TGTGCCAGCAGCCTGGCGGGGGAGCAGTTCTTC. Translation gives CASSLAGEQFF.

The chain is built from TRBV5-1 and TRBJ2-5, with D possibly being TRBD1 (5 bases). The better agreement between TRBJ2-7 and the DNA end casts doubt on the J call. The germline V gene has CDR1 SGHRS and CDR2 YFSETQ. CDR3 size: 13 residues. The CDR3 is CASSRMTVYEQYF. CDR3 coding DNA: TGCGCCAGCAGCCGGATGACAGTCTACGAGCAGTACTTC.

In nucleotides, the CDR3 is TGTGCCAGCGGGATTATCTTAGGGACTGAAGCTTTCTTT. This gives the protein CASGIILGTEAFF. This chain links TRBV28 with TRBJ1-1, with D unclear. Germline V gene data show CDR1 as MDHEN and CDR2 as SYDVKM. This CDR3 has 13 residues. V was clipped by 8 bases and J by 5 bases, with 15 bases between them.

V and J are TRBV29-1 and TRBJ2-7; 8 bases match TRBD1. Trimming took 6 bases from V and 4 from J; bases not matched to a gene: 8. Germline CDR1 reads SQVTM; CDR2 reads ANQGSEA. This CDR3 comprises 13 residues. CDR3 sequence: CSVTDRVDYEQYF. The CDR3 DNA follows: TGCAGCGTCACGGACAGGGTTGATTACGAGCAGTACTTC.

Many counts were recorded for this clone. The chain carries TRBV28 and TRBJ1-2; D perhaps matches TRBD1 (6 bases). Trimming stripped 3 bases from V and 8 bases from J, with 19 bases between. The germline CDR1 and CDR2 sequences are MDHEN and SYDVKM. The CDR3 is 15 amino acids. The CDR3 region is CASSFLGGAKVGYTF. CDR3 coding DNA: TGTGCCAGCAGTTTTCTGGGGGGGGCTAAAGTGGGCTACACCTTC.

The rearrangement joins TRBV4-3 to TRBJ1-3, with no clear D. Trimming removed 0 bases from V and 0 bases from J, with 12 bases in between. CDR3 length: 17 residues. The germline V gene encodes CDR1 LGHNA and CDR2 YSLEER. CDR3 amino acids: CASSQDLYQFSGNTIYF. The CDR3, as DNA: TGCGCCAGCAGCCAAGATCTTTATCAGTTCTCTGGAAACACCATATATTTT.

CDR3 residues: CASSFGLAGGTKNIQYF. CDR3 sequence (DNA): TGTGCCAGCAGCTTCGGACTAGCGGGAGGCACCAAAAACATTCAGTACTTC. The chain carries TRBV21-1 and TRBJ2-4; the table names TRBD2, a call not compared with the DNA. TRBV21-1 is a recognized pseudogene. CDR3 length: 17 residues.

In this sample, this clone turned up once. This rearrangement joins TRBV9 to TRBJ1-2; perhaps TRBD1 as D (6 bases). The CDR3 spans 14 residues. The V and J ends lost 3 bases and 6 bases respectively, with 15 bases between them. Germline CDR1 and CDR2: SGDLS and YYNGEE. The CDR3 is CASSAQGIGDGYTF. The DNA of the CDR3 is TGTGCCAGCAGCGCACAGGGAATTGGGGATGGCTACACCTTC.

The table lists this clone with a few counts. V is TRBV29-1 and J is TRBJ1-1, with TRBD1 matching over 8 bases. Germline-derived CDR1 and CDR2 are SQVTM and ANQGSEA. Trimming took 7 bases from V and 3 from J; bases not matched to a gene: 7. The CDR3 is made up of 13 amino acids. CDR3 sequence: CSGGTGGHTEAFF. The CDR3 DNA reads TGCAGCGGAGGGACAGGAGGTCACACTGAAGCTTTCTTT.

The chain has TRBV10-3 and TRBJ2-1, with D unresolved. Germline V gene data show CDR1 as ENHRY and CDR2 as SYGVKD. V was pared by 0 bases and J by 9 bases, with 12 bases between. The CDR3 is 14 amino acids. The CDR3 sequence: CAISESSSWGEQFF. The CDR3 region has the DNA TGTGCCATCAGTGAGTCGTCGAGCTGGGGTGAGCAGTTCTTC.

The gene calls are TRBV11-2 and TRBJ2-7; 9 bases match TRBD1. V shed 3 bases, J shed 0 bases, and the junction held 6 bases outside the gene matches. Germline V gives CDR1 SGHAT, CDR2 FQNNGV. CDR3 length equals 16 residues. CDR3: CASSFEQGALSYEQYF. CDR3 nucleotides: TGTGCCAGCAGCTTCGAACAGGGGGCCCTCTCCTACGAGCAGTACTTC.

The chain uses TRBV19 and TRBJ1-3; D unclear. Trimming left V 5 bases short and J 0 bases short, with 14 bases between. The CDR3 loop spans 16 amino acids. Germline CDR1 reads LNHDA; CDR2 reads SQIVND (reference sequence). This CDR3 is CASSPHGLVSGNTIYF. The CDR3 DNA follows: TGTGCCAGTAGTCCTCATGGATTGGTCTCTGGAAACACCATATATTTT.

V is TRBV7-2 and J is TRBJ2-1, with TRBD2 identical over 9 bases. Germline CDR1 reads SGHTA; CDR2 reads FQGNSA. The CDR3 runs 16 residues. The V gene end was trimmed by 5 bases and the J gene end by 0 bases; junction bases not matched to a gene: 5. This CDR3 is CASSPDSGGSYNEQFF. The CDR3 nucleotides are TGTGCCAGCAGCCCCGATAGCGGGGGCTCCTACAATGAGCAGTTCTTC.

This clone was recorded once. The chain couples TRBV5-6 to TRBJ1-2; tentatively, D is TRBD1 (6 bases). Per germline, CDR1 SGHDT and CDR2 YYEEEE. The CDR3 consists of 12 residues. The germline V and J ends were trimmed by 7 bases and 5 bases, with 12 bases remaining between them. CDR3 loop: CASGFTGYGYTF. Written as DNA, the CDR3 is TGTGCCAGCGGATTCACAGGGTATGGCTACACCTTC.

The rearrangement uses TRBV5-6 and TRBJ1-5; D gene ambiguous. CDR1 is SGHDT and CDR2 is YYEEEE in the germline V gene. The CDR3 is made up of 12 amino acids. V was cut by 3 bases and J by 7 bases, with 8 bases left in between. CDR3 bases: TGTGCCAGCAGCTCCGAGGCACAGCCCCAGCATTTT. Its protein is CASSSEAQPQHF.

The DNA for the CDR3 is TGTGCCAGCAGCGCCCGGGGGCAGAAATTGGGCGGAAACACCATATATTTT. This encodes CASSARGQKLGGNTIYF. The rearrangement uses TRBV9 and TRBJ1-3, with D perhaps matching TRBD1 (6 bases). Trimming left V 3 bases short and J 4 bases short, with 20 bases between. This CDR3 has 17 residues. Germline CDR1 is SGDLS and CDR2 is YYNGEE.

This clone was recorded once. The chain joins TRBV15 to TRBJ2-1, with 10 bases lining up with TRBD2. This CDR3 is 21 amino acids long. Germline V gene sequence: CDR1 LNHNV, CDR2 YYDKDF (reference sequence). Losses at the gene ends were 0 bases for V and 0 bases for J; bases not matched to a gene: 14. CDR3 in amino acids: CATSREVLAGAFNSSYNEQFF. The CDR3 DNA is TGTGCCACCAGCAGAGAAGTCCTAGCGGGGGCCTTTAATAGCTCCTACAATGAGCAGTTCTTC.

The CDR3 here is CASSLDPGDYEQYF. In DNA, the CDR3 is TGTGCCAGCAGCTTAGATCCGGGTGACTACGAGCAGTACTTC. The chain links TRBV7-2 to TRBJ2-7; D is uncertain. CDR1 is SGHTA and CDR2 is FQGNSA in the germline V gene. The CDR3 has 14 amino acids. Deletions cut 1 base from V and 3 bases from J, with 10 bases between.

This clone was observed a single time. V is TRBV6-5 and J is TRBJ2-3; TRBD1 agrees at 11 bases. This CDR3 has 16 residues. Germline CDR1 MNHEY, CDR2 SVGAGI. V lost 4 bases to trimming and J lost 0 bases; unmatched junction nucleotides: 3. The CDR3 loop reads CASSWGQGVSTDTQYF. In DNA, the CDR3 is TGTGCCAGCAGTTGGGGACAGGGGGTTAGCACAGATACGCAGTATTTT.

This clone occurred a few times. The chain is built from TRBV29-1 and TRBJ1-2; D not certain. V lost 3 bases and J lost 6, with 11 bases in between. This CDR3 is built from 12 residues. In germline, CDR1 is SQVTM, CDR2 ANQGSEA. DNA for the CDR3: TGCAGCGTTGACGGAGGGCTGGATGGCTACACCTTC. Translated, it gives CSVDGGLDGYTF.

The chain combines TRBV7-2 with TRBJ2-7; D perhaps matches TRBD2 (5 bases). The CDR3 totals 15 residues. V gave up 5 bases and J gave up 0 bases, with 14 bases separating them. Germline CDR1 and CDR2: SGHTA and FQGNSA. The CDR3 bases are TGTGCCAGCAGCGTAACTCGGGAAAGCTCCTACGAGCAGTACTTC. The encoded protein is CASSVTRESSYEQYF.